These 5 T cell receptor beta chains came from one sample sequenced in a study of shared clonotypes between healthy human individuals. Here immunoSEQ multiplex PCR was the method, and the copy in TCRdb shows in-frame clones only, minus some. The sample gives approximately 720,000 clones, less than 80% of which show up once; roughly 1.8% is in the top ten. The sequencing input was memory CD4+ T cells sorted from blood. Subset: CD45RA-negative fraction. All receptors come from a woman under 40 in good health.

The V gene is TRBV9, the J gene TRBJ2-1; D not certain. Between the trimmed V and J ends, which lost 3 bases and 4 bases, there was a span of 11 bases. Germline assignment: CDR1 SGDLS and CDR2 YYNGEE. The CDR3 is made up of 14 amino acids. The CDR3 loop is CASSAERRYNEQFF. CDR3 in DNA: TGTGCCAGCAGCGCGGAGAGAAGGTACAATGAGCAGTTCTTC.

V is TRBV5-1 and J is TRBJ2-1, with D unresolved. CDR1 and CDR2 (germline): SGHRS, YFSETQ. The CDR3 sequence is 13 residues long. With 0 bases removed from V and 9 bases from J, the gap between germline ends came to 10 bases. CDR3 loop: CASSLVTSGEQFF. In nucleotides, the CDR3 is TGCGCCAGCAGCTTGGTCACGTCCGGTGAGCAGTTCTTC.

This rearrangement joins TRBV2 to TRBJ1-5; D gene unclear. Trimming pared 7 bases from V and 2 bases from J, leaving 9 bases between. The CDR3 is 13 amino acids. The V gene's germline CDR1 is SNHLY and CDR2 FYNNEI. CDR3 loop: CASKYDGNQPQHF. CDR3 nucleotides: TGTGCCAGCAAATACGACGGCAATCAGCCCCAGCATTTT.

This clone was detected once. The chain has TRBV15 and TRBJ1-3, with D possibly TRBD1 on 5 matching bases. The ends were cut back, 0 bases at V and 2 bases at J, with 11 bases in the middle. Per the germline V gene, CDR1 is LNHNV and CDR2 is YYDKDF (reference sequence). This CDR3 contains 16 residues. CDR3 residues: CATSRDPGGAGNTIYF. CDR3 bases: TGTGCCACCAGCAGAGACCCCGGGGGAGCTGGAAACACCATATATTTT.

This clone was detected only a few times. Possible read error: a much larger clone is one base away. This same CDR3 is encoded by further DNA sequences in the sample. The chain couples TRBV20-1 to TRBJ2-1; D not resolved. The V gene's germline CDR1 is DFQATT and CDR2 SNEGSKA (reference sequence). Trimming shortened V by 6 bases and J by 0 bases, and 3 bases separated the two germline ends. The CDR3 has 11 residues. In DNA form, the CDR3 reads TGCAGTGCCAGCTCCTACAATGAGCAGTTCTTC. Protein product: CSASSYNEQFF.